These 19 T cell receptor beta chains came from one sample sequenced in a study of breast tumors, draining lymph nodes, adjacent tissues. TCRdb passed the multiplex PCR reads through MiXCR, listing each CDR3 protein once. Of approximately 190,000 distinct CDR3 sequences in the sample, roughly 31% were seen once. The lymph nodes were axillary draining lymph nodes from breast cancer patients. Sequencing was done on a sample of axillary lymph node tissue. The origin of the receptors is a female donor with breast cancer. Some clones in this sample may be carry-over from other donors' samples.

This rearrangement joins TRBV7-2 to TRBJ2-5; D is tentatively TRBD1 or TRBD2 (6 bases each). Germline CDR1 reads SGHTA; CDR2 reads FQGNSA. Trimming removed 5 bases from V and 5 bases from J, with 15 bases in between. The length of the CDR3 is 14 residues. The CDR3 region is CASSEGGGRETQYF. The CDR3 DNA sequence: TGTGCCAGCAGCGAAGGGGGAGGACGGGAGACCCAGTACTTC.

V and J are TRBV18 and TRBJ1-1; D ambiguous. Trimming stripped 7 bases from V and 4 bases from J, with 13 bases between. Germline loops: CDR1 KGHSH, CDR2 LQKENI. This CDR3 is built from 13 residues. DNA of the CDR3: TGTGCCAGCTGTATCAGTGCCAGCACTGAAGCTTTCTTT. Residues: CASCISASTEAFF.

In regard to this clonotype: This is likely a read error, given that the CDR3 carries no conserved phenylalanine or tryptophan at its end. Because the CDR3's place on the DNA is in doubt, the DNA is left out and the CDR3 is given as listed by TCRdb. This rearrangement joins TRBV5-1 to TRBJ1-4. 11 amino acids form the CDR3, both terminal residues included. Per the germline V gene, CDR1 is SGHRS and CDR2 is YFSETQ. CDR3 in amino acids: CASSDPTSGGL.

This clonotype was recorded at least ten times. V gene TRBV7-9 combines with J gene TRBJ1-2, with 8 bases fitting TRBD1. V trimming: 7 bases; J trimming: 4 bases; junction bases outside the gene matches: 5. The CDR3 spans 13 residues. Germline V gives CDR1 SEHNR, CDR2 FQNEAQ (reference sequence). CDR3 coding DNA: TGTGCCAGCAAGACGGACAGGGTCTATGGCTACACCTTC. It yields the protein CASKTDRVYGYTF. The full variable domain, completed using reference TRBV7-9 and TRBJ1-2, is DTGVSQNPRHKITKRGQNVTFRCDPISEHNRLYWYRQTLGQGPEFLTYFQNEAQLEKSRLLSDRFSAERPKGSFSTLEIQRTEQGDSAMYLCASKTDRVYGYTFGSGTRLTVV.

The CDR3 is CASSSLAGLNTQYF. The DNA of the CDR3 is TGTGCCAGCAGCTCCCTAGCGGGTTTAAATACGCAGTATTTT. V usage is TRBV7-2 and J usage is TRBJ2-3, with TRBD2 matching 8 bases. J was trimmed by 7 bases and V by 4 bases; bases with no gene match: 7. The CDR3 sequence is 14 residues long. Germline loops: CDR1 SGHTA, CDR2 FQGNSA. The whole variable domain, filled in from reference TRBV7-2 and TRBJ2-3, reads GAGVSQSPSNKVTEKGKDVELRCDPISGHTALYWYRQSLGQGLEFLIYFQGNSAPDKSGLPSDRFSAERTGGSVSTLTIQRTQQEDSAVYLCASSSLAGLNTQYFGPGTRLTVL.

This sequence joins TRBV6-5 and TRBJ2-5; 7 nucleotides match TRBD2. The CDR3 has 17 residues. V was pared by 5 bases and J by 5 bases, with 17 bases of the junction left unmatched. CDR1 is MNHEY, CDR2 SVGAGI, per germline. The CDR3 is CASSHFHGGSGRETQYF. For the CDR3, the DNA is TGTGCCAGCAGTCACTTCCATGGCGGGAGTGGGAGGGAGACCCAGTACTTC.

This clonotype was counted ten times or more. The chain joins TRBV28 to TRBJ2-7; D unresolved. Trimming cost V 4 bases and J 4 bases, with 11 bases left between them. CDR3 length equals 13 residues. Germline CDR1 and CDR2: MDHEN and SYDVKM. DNA of the CDR3: TGTGCCAGCAGTTCCATCGTCCCTTACGAGCAGTACTTC. Its protein is CASSSIVPYEQYF. Full variable domain (outside the CDR3, taken from reference TRBV28 and TRBJ2-7): DVKVTQSSRYLVKRTGEKVFLECVQDMDHENMFWYRQDPGLGLRLIYFSYDVKMKEKGDIPEGYSVSREKKERFSLILESASTNQTSMYLCASSSIVPYEQYFGPGTRLTVT.

V gene TRBV29-1 combines with J gene TRBJ2-2, with TRBD2 identical over 9 bases. The V segment lost 3 bases and the J segment 4 bases; nucleotides outside the gene matches: 6. CDR1 and CDR2 from the germline V gene are SQVTM and ANQGSEA. CDR3 size: 15 residues. CDR3 in DNA: TGCAGCGTTGAGACGGCTAGCGGGGTCACCGGGGAGCTGTTTTTT. It translates to CSVETASGVTGELFF.

At least ten counts were recorded for this clonotype. The chain has TRBV2 and TRBJ1-4; TRBD1 might be the D (5 bases). The V gene lost 4 bases and the J gene lost 6 bases, with 12 bases spanning the gap. This CDR3 is 14 amino acids long. Germline CDR1 is SNHLY and CDR2 is FYNNEI. As DNA, the CDR3 is TGTGCCAGCAGTGCACCGGGGGGGGATGAAAAACTGTTTTTT. It is translated as CASSAPGGDEKLFF.

This clonotype was counted ten times or more. V usage is TRBV19 and J usage is TRBJ1-2, with 7 bases that match TRBD1. CDR1 is LNHDA and CDR2 is SQIVND in the germline V gene (reference sequence). This CDR3 contains 14 residues. V shed 4 bases, J shed 6 bases, and the junction held 8 bases outside the gene matches. The CDR3 spells CASSKDRLPNGYTF. CDR3 in DNA: TGTGCCAGTAGTAAGGACAGGCTCCCCAATGGCTACACCTTC. Based on the CDR3 plus reference TRBV19 and TRBJ1-2, the full variable domain is DGGITQSPKYLFRKEGQNVTLSCEQNLNHDAMYWYRQDPGQGLRLIYYSQIVNDFQKGDIAEGYSVSREKKESFPLTVTSAQKNPTAFYLCASSKDRLPNGYTFGSGTRLTVV.

This clonotype appeared a few times. It may be a read error: a sequence one base away is much more abundant. V is TRBV20-1 and J is TRBJ2-7; 7 nucleotides agree with TRBD2. The germline V gene has CDR1 DFQATT and CDR2 SNEGSKA (reference sequence). There are 15 residues in the CDR3. J gave up 4 bases and V 5 bases, and 14 bases lay outside the gene matches. CDR3 coding DNA: TGCAGTGCTCCCTCGACTAGCAGGAGTTTATACGAGCAGTACTTC. Its protein product is CSAPSTSRSLYEQYF.

This clonotype appeared many times. The chain recombines TRBV11-3 with TRBJ2-1; TRBD1 matches at 9 bases. Trimming cost V 1 base and J 4 bases; bases outside gene matches: 5. CDR1 and CDR2 (germline): SGHNT, YENEEA. This CDR3 has 16 amino acids. The CDR3 DNA reads as TGTGCCAGCAGCTTAGCCGGGACAGGGAGGTACAATGAGCAGTTCTTC. Translated: CASSLAGTGRYNEQFF. Full variable domain (outside the CDR3, taken from reference TRBV11-3 and TRBJ2-1): EAGVVQSPRYKIIEKKQPVAFWCNPISGHNTLYWYLQNLGQGPELLIRYENEEAVDDSQLPKDRFSAERLKGVDSTLKIQPAELGDSAVYLCASSLAGTGRYNEQFFGPGTRLTVL.

A word on this clonotype: This may come from a read error, since a much larger clone is one base off. This chain joins TRBV14 and TRBJ2-5; D tentatively reads TRBD1 or TRBD2 (7 bases each). Germline-derived CDR1 and CDR2 are SGHDN and FVKESK. The CDR3 totals 14 residues. CDR3 amino acids: CASSQLAGGETQSF. CDR3 sequence (DNA): TGTGCCAGCAGCCAGTTGGCAGGGGGGGAGACCCAGTCCTTC.

The sample holds many counts of this clonotype. V is TRBV2 and J is TRBJ2-1, with 7 bases matching TRBD2. Unmatched junction bases numbered 6, after V lost 6 bases and J lost 7 bases. The germline gives CDR1 SNHLY, CDR2 FYNNEI. The CDR3 runs to 13 residues. The CDR3 loop is CASRGGRVNEQFF. The CDR3 nucleotides read TGTGCCAGCAGGGGCGGGAGAGTTAATGAGCAGTTCTTC.

The chain couples TRBV20-1 to TRBJ2-3; 7 bases agree with TRBD2. The germline V gene has CDR1 DFQATT and CDR2 SNEGSKA (reference sequence). Trimming took 3 bases from V and 11 from J; bases not matched to a gene: 17. The CDR3 consists of 15 residues. The CDR3 loop is CSASSHALADNEQYF. The CDR3 nucleotides read TGCAGTGCTAGCTCGCATGCTCTAGCGGACAATGAGCAGTATTTT.

There are many counts of this clonotype. The gene calls are TRBV15 and TRBJ2-1; D perhaps matches TRBD2 (5 bases). V lost 3 bases, J lost 4 bases, and 10 bases lay in between. Germline V gene lookup returns CDR1 LNHNV and CDR2 YYDKDF (reference sequence). There are 14 residues in the CDR3. The CDR3 bases are TGTGCCACCAGCAGCGGGGAGCTTTACAATGAGCAGTTCTTC. Translating gives CATSSGELYNEQFF.

This clonotype was observed many times. This sequence joins TRBV5-6 and TRBJ1-2; tentatively, D is TRBD1 (5 bases). Germline V lookup: CDR1 SGHDT, CDR2 YYEEEE. Trimming took off 3 bases at V and 7 bases at J, with 19 bases between the two ends. The CDR3 extends over 15 amino acids. This CDR3 reads CASSYRGNGVGGYTF. The CDR3 nucleotides read TGTGCCAGCAGCTATAGGGGAAACGGCGTGGGTGGCTACACCTTC.

This clonotype came up many times. The chain joins TRBV5-8 to TRBJ1-5; maybe TRBD1 (5 bases). Trimming took off 1 base at V and 5 bases at J, with 10 bases between the two ends. This CDR3 contains 14 residues. Germline CDR1 reads SGHTS; CDR2 reads YDEGEE. CDR3 sequence: CASSLKDTHQPQHF. CDR3 nucleotide sequence: TGTGCCAGCAGCTTGAAGGACACCCATCAGCCCCAGCATTTT. Complete variable domain (other parts from reference TRBV5-8 and TRBJ1-5): EAGVTQSPTHLIKTRGQQATLRCSPISGHTSVYWYQQALGLGLQFLLWYDEGEERNRGNFPPRFSGRQFPNYSSELNVNALELEDSALYLCASSLKDTHQPQHFGDGTRLSIL.

This clonotype was detected ten times or more. An end of the junction does not agree with germline; a read error may underlie this. The chain combines TRBV28 with TRBJ2-1, with D perhaps matching TRBD1 (5 bases). The length of the CDR3 is 14 residues. Germline values: CDR1 MDHEN, CDR2 SYDVKM. CDR3 bases: TGTGCCAGTAGTTTATGGGGCAGCTACAATGAGCAGTTCTTC. It specifies CASSLWGSYNEQFF.